Below are 18 T cell receptor beta chains sequenced from a single sample in a study of post-analysis software for immune sequencing data. Study results and caveats: Patients showed TRBV5-6, TRBV5-1 and TRBV20-1 among roughly five TRBV segments more frequent than in controls.

Their specific antigens are unknown. Presence of unique molecular identifiers characterized the TCR beta cDNA libraries. TCRdb redid the calling of the PCR reads with MiXCR, one entry per CDR3 protein. The sample shows 550,000 to 700,000 distinct CDR3 sequences, about 40% of them seen only once. Sequences were obtained from blood. The receptors were gathered from a girl between 5 and 17 years old with multiple sclerosis.

V and J are TRBV25-1 and TRBJ2-7; 11 nucleotides agree with TRBD1. The length of the CDR3 is 15 residues. Germline CDR1 and CDR2: MGHDK and SYGVNS. V shed 5 bases, J shed 12 bases, and the junction held 15 bases outside the gene matches. Here the CDR3 DNA reads TGTGCCAGCAGTTTACCCGGGACAGGGGGAAACATTCTGTACTTC. Its translation: CASSLPGTGGNILYF.

The V call is TRBV12-3 or TRBV12-4, the J call TRBJ2-1, with D unresolved. The CDR3 is made up of 13 amino acids. Trimming removed 8 bases at V and 4 bases at J, with 12 bases between. CDR3: CASALDGYNEQFF. CDR3 sequence (DNA): TGTGCCAGCGCCTTGGACGGGTACAATGAGCAGTTCTTC.

V and J are TRBV5-1 and TRBJ2-6; D is uncertain. The CDR3 contains 15 residues. V lost 2 bases and J lost 0, with 6 bases in between. The germline gives CDR1 SGHRS, CDR2 YFSETQ. The CDR3 spells CASSFSGSGANVLTF. The CDR3 DNA reads as TGCGCCAGCAGCTTCTCAGGCTCTGGGGCCAACGTCCTGACTTTC.

In this sample, this clonotype turned up many times. The chain employs TRBV20-1 and TRBJ2-1; D not certain. The ends were cut back, 0 bases at V and 7 bases at J, with 10 bases in the middle. This CDR3 region has 13 residues. Germline CDR1 is DFQATT and CDR2 is SNEGSKA (reference sequence). The CDR3 spells CSARDPVRNEQFF. In nucleotides, the CDR3 is TGCAGTGCTAGAGATCCCGTGAGGAATGAGCAGTTCTTC.

The genes are TRBV27 and TRBJ2-3; no definite D call. The CDR3 runs 13 residues. CDR1 is MNHEY and CDR2 is SMNVEV in the germline V gene (reference sequence). V was shortened by 0 bases and J by 4 bases, with 5 bases between the two germline ends. CDR3 residues: CASSLSPADTQYF. The CDR3 region has the DNA TGTGCCAGCAGTTTATCGCCGGCAGATACGCAGTATTTT.

In this sample, this clonotype turned up a few times. This sequence joins TRBV15 and TRBJ2-7; D unclear. This CDR3 comprises 13 residues. Germline lookup yields CDR1 LNHNV and CDR2 YYDKDF (reference sequence). The germline V and J ends were trimmed by 0 bases and 5 bases, with 8 bases remaining between them. The CDR3 here is CATSRDKGHEQYF. The CDR3 nucleotides are TGTGCCACCAGCAGAGATAAGGGTCACGAGCAGTACTTC. The complete variable domain, with remaining parts taken from reference TRBV15 and TRBJ2-7, reads DAMVIQNPRYQVTQFGKPVTLSCSQTLNHNVMYWYQQKSSQAPKLLFHYYDKDFNNEADTPDNFQSRRPNTSFCFLDIRSPGLGDTAMYLCATSRDKGHEQYFGPGTRLTVT.

This rearrangement joins TRBV3-1 to TRBJ2-5, with TRBD1 matching over 8 bases. The trim removed 3 bases at V and 1 base at J, leaving 4 bases unmatched. This CDR3 spans 15 amino acids. CDR1 is LGHDT and CDR2 is YNNKEL in the germline V gene (reference sequence). CDR3 protein: CASSQTGEIQETQYF. CDR3 in DNA: TGTGCCAGCAGCCAGACAGGGGAAATCCAAGAGACCCAGTACTTC.

As regards this clonotype: The junction differs from germline at one of its ends, possibly a read error. The chain uses TRBV12-3 or TRBV12-4 and TRBJ1-5, with 11 bases identical to TRBD1. CDR3 length: 17 amino acids. The CDR3 bases are TGTGCCAGCAGTTTACCTGGGACAGGGGGAATCCATCAGCCCCGGCATTTT. Translating gives CASSLPGTGGIHQPRHF.

Only a few counts were recorded for this clonotype. The CDR3 coding sequence is TGCAGTGCCCTAGGGGGGCCCGGGGAGCTGTTTTTT. This sequence encodes CSALGGPGELFF. V gene TRBV29-1 combines with J gene TRBJ2-2; D tentatively fits TRBD1 or TRBD2 (6 bases each). The V gene's germline CDR1 is SQVTM and CDR2 ANQGSEA. This CDR3 is built from 12 residues.

The CDR3 nucleotides are TGTGCCATCAGTGCATCAGGGGGACCCTCGGGCTACACCTTC. Encoded protein: CAISASGGPSGYTF. This chain joins TRBV10-3 and TRBJ1-2; the match to TRBD1 covers 7 bases. Germline V gene sequence: CDR1 ENHRY, CDR2 SYGVKD. The CDR3 loop spans 14 amino acids. V lost 4 bases, J lost 8 bases, and 10 bases stayed unmatched.

The chain recombines TRBV3-1 with TRBJ2-3, with TRBD2 matching 8 bases. The V and J ends lost 0 bases and 4 bases, in that order; junction bases with no gene match: 6. The CDR3 is 16 residues long. CDR1 LGHDT and CDR2 YNNKEL come from the germline V gene (reference sequence). CDR3 amino acids: CASSQERAGVADTQYF. CDR3 in DNA: TGTGCCAGCAGCCAAGAGAGAGCGGGGGTGGCAGATACGCAGTATTTT.

The chain joins TRBV20-1 to TRBJ1-2; weak D call: TRBD1 (5 bases). Trimming pared 5 bases from V and 4 bases from J, leaving 14 bases between. Germline V gene lookup returns CDR1 DFQATT and CDR2 SNEGSKA (reference sequence). The CDR3 extends over 13 amino acids. The CDR3 sequence is CSAGSQAPYGYTF. CDR3 nucleotides: TGCAGTGCTGGATCACAGGCCCCCTATGGCTACACCTTC.

The chain recombines TRBV9 with TRBJ1-1; D is possibly TRBD1 (5 bases). Germline V gene sequence: CDR1 SGDLS, CDR2 YYNGEE. V lost 0 bases to trimming and J lost 1 base, with 7 bases between them. The CDR3 is 14 residues long. CDR3 sequence reads: CASSVEGENTEAFF. DNA of the CDR3: TGTGCCAGCAGCGTAGAAGGGGAGAACACTGAAGCTTTCTTT. Variable domain in full (rest from reference TRBV9 and TRBJ1-1): DSGVTQTPKHLITATGQRVTLRCSPRSGDLSVYWYQQSLDQGLQFLIQYYNGEERAKGNILERFSAQQFPDLHSELNLSSLELGDSALYFCASSVEGENTEAFFGQGTRLTVV.

This clonotype occurred a few times. The genes are TRBV12-3 or TRBV12-4 and TRBJ2-1; TRBD2 aligns across 10 bases. With V trimmed by 6 bases and J by 5 bases, 10 bases remained unmatched. The CDR3 spans 16 residues. CDR3 amino acids: CASRLPAGGPNNEQFF. The CDR3 region has the DNA TGTGCCAGCAGGTTACCAGCGGGAGGGCCTAACAATGAGCAGTTCTTC.

The chain recombines TRBV2 with TRBJ1-2; D unclear. Germline V gene sequence: CDR1 SNHLY, CDR2 FYNNEI. CDR3 length equals 12 residues. Trimming removed 3 bases at V and 8 bases at J, with 10 bases between. The CDR3 sequence is CASSDMWYGYTF. For the CDR3, the DNA is TGTGCCAGCAGTGATATGTGGTACGGCTACACCTTC. Full variable domain (outside the CDR3, taken from reference TRBV2 and TRBJ1-2): EPEVTQTPSHQVTQMGQEVILRCVPISNHLYFYWYRQILGQKVEFLVSFYNNEISEKSEIFDDQFSVERPDGSNFTLKIRSTKLEDSAMYFCASSDMWYGYTFGSGTRLTVV.

The chain is built from TRBV7-6 and TRBJ1-1; no firm D call. V lost 5 bases, J lost 7 bases, and 17 bases lay in between. From germline, CDR1 is SGHVS and CDR2 FNYEAQ. This CDR3 region has 14 residues. CDR3 DNA: TGTGCCAGCAGCCCTGGGTGGCCAGGCCTTGAAGCTTTCTTT. Amino acid sequence: CASSPGWPGLEAFF.

V and J are TRBV5-1 and TRBJ2-5; D call uncertain. The J call may be incorrect, as the DNA end agrees better with TRBJ2-7. Per germline, CDR1 SGHRS and CDR2 YFSETQ. The CDR3 sequence is 17 residues long. The chain's CDR3 is CASRRSFRELHLDEQYF. CDR3 DNA: TGCGCCAGCAGGCGTAGTTTCCGTGAATTGCATTTGGACGAGCAGTACTTC.

This clonotype has more than one count but fewer than ten. A read error may be the cause here, since a much bigger clone is one base away. This CDR3 is CASSPFYEQYF. The CDR3 DNA sequence: TGTGCCAGCAGCCCCTTCTACGAGCAGTACTTC. The J gene is TRBJ2-7, the V gene TRBV7-9; D gene ambiguous. This CDR3 has 11 residues. Germline V lookup: CDR1 SEHNR, CDR2 FQNEAQ (reference sequence). V lost 5 bases and J 3 bases, leaving 5 bases between the germline ends. Variable domain in full (rest from reference TRBV7-9 and TRBJ2-7): DTGVSQNPRHKITKRGQNVTFRCDPISEHNRLYWYRQTLGQGPEFLTYFQNEAQLEKSRLLSDRFSAERPKGSFSTLEIQRTEQGDSAMYLCASSPFYEQYFGPGTRLTVT.